This section outlines one T cell receptor (beta chain) sequence together with its context. The antigen is unknown. This sample was included in a study of T cells expressing NK-cell markers. Findings and limits, study-wide: NKG2C+ dominant clonotypes from 5 to 7 donors made up roughly 1.0-7.5% of CD8+ T cells.

The cDNA for TCR beta came from 5'RACE template switching with UMIs. TCRdb re-called the 5' RACE reads and shows each CDR3 protein once, DNA omitted. This table holds over 250,000 distinct CDR3 sequences. This sequence was found in a woman between 18 and 69 years old in good health. Sequenced sample: blood T cells: a sorted CD56 or NKG2C T cell subset, CD4+ or CD8+ T cells, or bulk PBMC T cells (not recorded which).

The CDR3 sequence is CASSPSRLNTEAFF. The V and J genes are TRBV27 and TRBJ1-1. This CDR3 is built from 14 residues. Germline loops: CDR1 MNHEY, CDR2 SMNVEV (reference sequence).